Presented here are 18 T cell receptor beta chains from one specimen sequenced in a study of T cells in Graves' hyperthyroidism and ophthalmopathy. Authors of the study amplified TCR beta CDR3 regions from RNA transcripts. A first-round RT-PCR of the TCR CDR3 used the HTBI primer set. TCRdb passed the multiplex PCR reads through MiXCR, listing each CDR3 protein once. This sample carries hundreds of thousands of distinct CDR3 sequences, about 14% of them seen once, and the ten largest clones take around 12%. What was sequenced was blood. The receptors were sampled from a woman between 50 and 59 years old with Graves' ophthalmopathy.

This chain joins TRBV6-1 and TRBJ1-1, with no clear D. CDR1 and CDR2 (germline): MNHNS, SASEGT. This CDR3 spans 13 amino acids. Trimming cost V 8 bases and J 0 bases, with 10 bases left between them. This chain's CDR3 is CASPRGVNTEAFF. The CDR3 DNA follows: TGTGCCAGCCCTCGGGGAGTGAACACTGAAGCTTTCTTT.

The rearrangement links TRBV5-4 to TRBJ1-1; D gene ambiguous. The germline CDR1 and CDR2 sequences are SGHNT and YYREEE (reference sequence). This CDR3 has 15 residues. V lost 4 bases and J lost 1, with 14 bases in between. CDR3: CASSDPSNSNTEAFF. The DNA for the CDR3 is TGTGCCAGCAGCGACCCTTCTAACTCGAACACTGAAGCTTTCTTT.

This clonotype has ten or more counts. The CDR3 region has the DNA TGTGCCAGCAGTTTAATTGTCTCTAGCGGGACTCAAGAGACCCAGTACTTC. This codes for CASSLIVSSGTQETQYF. The chain carries TRBV12-3 or TRBV12-4 and TRBJ2-5; 9 bases are shared with TRBD2. The CDR3 has 17 residues. V dropped 2 bases and J dropped 2; count of bases not matched to a gene: 9.

This clonotype was seen many times. V and J are TRBV6-6 and TRBJ2-7; 13 bases fit TRBD2. The CDR3 consists of 18 residues. Germline CDR1 reads MNHNY; CDR2 reads SVGAGI (reference sequence). Trimming removed 0 bases from V and 2 bases from J; junction bases left unmatched: 7. The CDR3 DNA reads TGTGCCAGCAGTTACTCCACACCGGGACTAGCGGGAACCTACGAGCAGTACTTC. Protein: CASSYSTPGLAGTYEQYF.

The chain links TRBV20-1 to TRBJ2-3, with a tentative D call TRBD1 (6 bases). Germline V CDR1 and CDR2: DFQATT, SNEGSKA (reference sequence). The CDR3 is made up of 14 amino acids. V gave up 5 bases and J gave up 8 bases, with 20 bases separating them. The CDR3 is CSAAMDSQRGTQYF. For the CDR3, the DNA is TGCAGTGCTGCGATGGACAGCCAGCGCGGTACGCAGTATTTT.

V and J are TRBV7-9 and TRBJ2-7, with 9 bases lining up with TRBD1. CDR3 length: 16 residues. Germline CDR1 reads SEHNR; CDR2 reads FQNEAQ (reference sequence). The trim removed 5 bases at V and 1 base at J, leaving 9 bases unmatched. Written as DNA, the CDR3 is TGTGCCAGCAGCAGATCCGGGACAGGGAGATCCTACGAGCAGTACTTC. Translation: CASSRSGTGRSYEQYF.

This clonotype was seen repeatedly, ten times or more. The rearrangement joins TRBV30 to TRBJ1-6, with D maybe TRBD1 (5 bases). V lost 4 bases to trimming and J lost 5 bases, with 9 bases between them. This CDR3 has 13 amino acids. CDR1 and CDR2 from the germline V gene are GTSNPN and SVGIG (reference sequence). The CDR3: CAWTGQNNSPLHF. The CDR3 nucleotides are TGTGCCTGGACAGGGCAGAATAATTCACCCCTCCACTTT.

The V and J genes are TRBV10-3 and TRBJ2-2; D possibly corresponds to TRBD1 (5 bases). Trimming left V 3 bases short and J 0 bases short, with 8 bases between. This CDR3 is 15 amino acids long. Germline V CDR1 and CDR2: ENHRY, SYGVKD. CDR3 sequence reads: CAISEGHPNTGELFF. The CDR3 DNA follows: TGTGCCATCAGTGAAGGACACCCGAACACCGGGGAGCTGTTTTTT.

This clonotype was detected only a few times. The chain is built from TRBV5-6 and TRBJ1-1; D gene ambiguous. V lost 5 bases, J lost 6 bases, and 20 bases lay in between. From germline, CDR1 is SGHDT and CDR2 YYEEEE. The CDR3 is 15 residues long. The CDR3 DNA sequence: TGTGCCAGCAGTTCAATTTTCGCGGACGTAGCTGAAGCTTTCTTT. This codes for CASSSIFADVAEAFF.

There are many counts of this clonotype. The genes are TRBV3-1 and TRBJ2-7; D may be TRBD2 (6 bases). Germline CDR1 and CDR2: LGHDT and YNNKEL (reference sequence). V dropped 0 bases and J dropped 1 base, with 13 bases sitting between them. The CDR3 is 16 amino acids. The CDR3 coding sequence is TGTGCCAGCAGCCAAGACGGAGGGGTGCCGTCCTACGAGCAGTACTTC. Its protein is CASSQDGGVPSYEQYF.

The chain recombines TRBV13 with TRBJ1-1; D might be TRBD1 (6 bases). V lost 6 bases to trimming and J lost 5 bases, with 16 bases between them. CDR1 is PRHDT and CDR2 is FYEKMQ in the germline V gene (reference sequence). This CDR3 spans 14 amino acids. CDR3 sequence reads: CASRVRGKRTEAFF. The CDR3 bases are TGTGCCAGCAGAGTCAGGGGTAAAAGGACTGAAGCTTTCTTT.

This clonotype was counted ten times or more. The chain recombines TRBV30 with TRBJ1-2, with a weak D call TRBD1 (6 bases). The CDR3 extends over 13 amino acids. V lost 5 bases and J lost 6, with 16 bases in between. Per the germline V gene, CDR1 is GTSNPN and CDR2 is SVGIG (reference sequence). This CDR3 reads CAWQFYREDGYTF. The CDR3 DNA reads as TGTGCCTGGCAATTTTACAGGGAAGATGGCTACACCTTC. The variable domain in full, completed from reference TRBV30 and TRBJ1-2, reads SQTIHQWPATLVQPVGSPLSLECTVEGTSNPNLYWYRQAAGRGLQLLFYSVGIGQISSEVPQNLSASRPQDRQFILSSKKLLLSDSGFYLCAWQFYREDGYTFGSGTRLTVV.

The gene calls are TRBV27 and TRBJ2-1, with D possibly TRBD2 on 6 matching bases. Trimming stripped 5 bases from V and 9 bases from J, with 17 bases between. The V gene's germline CDR1 is MNHEY and CDR2 SMNVEV (reference sequence). The CDR3 runs 14 residues. Here the CDR3 DNA reads TGTGCCAGCAGTCCCAGACTAGTATTTGGTGAGCAGTTCTTC. Translating gives CASSPRLVFGEQFF.

This clonotype occurred many times. This chain links TRBV24-1 with TRBJ2-5; D not resolved. V was clipped by 3 bases and J by 5 bases, with 12 bases between them. The CDR3 is 14 residues long. Germline-derived CDR1 and CDR2 are KGHDR and SFDVKD. The CDR3 nucleotides read TGTGCCACCAGTGATAGCCTAGGGTTTGAGACCCAGTACTTC. It yields the protein CATSDSLGFETQYF.

V gene TRBV29-1 combines with J gene TRBJ2-3; 9 nucleotides align to TRBD1. Germline V gene lookup returns CDR1 SQVTM and CDR2 ANQGSEA. Trimming at V came to 6 bases and at J to 2 bases, leaving 6 bases not matched to a gene. The CDR3 spans 14 residues. CDR3 loop: CSVPRDRATDTQYF. For the CDR3, the DNA is TGCAGCGTCCCCCGGGACAGGGCCACAGATACGCAGTATTTT.

This clonotype was detected a few times. The CDR3 spells CAWSVMSLAVGYEQYF. In DNA form, the CDR3 reads TGTGCCTGGAGTGTAATGTCACTAGCGGTTGGTTACGAGCAGTACTTC. This chain connects TRBV30 to TRBJ2-7; 8 bases line up with TRBD2. Trimming cost V 0 bases and J 4 bases; bases outside gene matches: 11. Germline values: CDR1 GTSNPN, CDR2 SVGIG (reference sequence). There are 16 residues in the CDR3.

This clonotype has just a few counts. The chain links TRBV24-1 to TRBJ2-4; D is perhaps TRBD1 (5 bases). The germline V gene has CDR1 KGHDR and CDR2 SFDVKD. Trimming took off 4 bases at V and 5 bases at J, with 8 bases between the two ends. CDR3 length: 13 residues. This chain's CDR3 is CATSEDRENIQYF. The CDR3 DNA reads as TGTGCCACCAGTGAAGACAGAGAAAACATTCAGTACTTC.

This clonotype has ten or more counts. This chain links TRBV12-3 or TRBV12-4 with TRBJ2-3; D call uncertain. The CDR3 has 13 residues. Trimming removed 1 base at V and 5 bases at J, with 7 bases between. CDR3 DNA: TGTGCCAGCAGTTTAGGATTGGTAGATACGCAGTATTTT. It is translated as CASSLGLVDTQYF.